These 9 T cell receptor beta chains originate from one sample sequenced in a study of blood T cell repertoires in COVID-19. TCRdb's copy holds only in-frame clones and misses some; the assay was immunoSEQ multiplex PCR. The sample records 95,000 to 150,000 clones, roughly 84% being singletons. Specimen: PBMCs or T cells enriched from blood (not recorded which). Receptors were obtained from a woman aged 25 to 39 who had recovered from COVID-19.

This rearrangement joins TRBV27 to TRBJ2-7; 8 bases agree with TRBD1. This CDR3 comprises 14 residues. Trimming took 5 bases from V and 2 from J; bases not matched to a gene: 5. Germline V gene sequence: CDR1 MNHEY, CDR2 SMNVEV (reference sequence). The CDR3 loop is CASSPRTGPYEQYF. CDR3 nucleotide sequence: TGTGCCAGCAGTCCTAGGACAGGGCCCTACGAGCAGTACTTC.

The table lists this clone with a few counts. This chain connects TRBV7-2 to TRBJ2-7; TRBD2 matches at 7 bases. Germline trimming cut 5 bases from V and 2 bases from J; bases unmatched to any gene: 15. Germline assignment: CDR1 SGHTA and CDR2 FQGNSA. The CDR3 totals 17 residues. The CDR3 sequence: CASSIPNGASGTYEQYF. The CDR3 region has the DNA TGTGCCAGCAGCATTCCCAATGGGGCTAGCGGAACCTACGAGCAGTACTTC.

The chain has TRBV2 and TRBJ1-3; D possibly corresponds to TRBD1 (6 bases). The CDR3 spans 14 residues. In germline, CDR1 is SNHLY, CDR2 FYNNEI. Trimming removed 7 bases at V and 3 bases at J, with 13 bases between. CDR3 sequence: CASIQGRNGNTIYF. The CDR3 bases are TGTGCCAGCATTCAGGGGCGGAATGGAAACACCATATATTTT. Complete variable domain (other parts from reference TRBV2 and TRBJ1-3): EPEVTQTPSHQVTQMGQEVILRCVPISNHLYFYWYRQILGQKVEFLVSFYNNEISEKSEIFDDQFSVERPDGSNFTLKIRSTKLEDSAMYFCASIQGRNGNTIYFGEGSWLTVV.

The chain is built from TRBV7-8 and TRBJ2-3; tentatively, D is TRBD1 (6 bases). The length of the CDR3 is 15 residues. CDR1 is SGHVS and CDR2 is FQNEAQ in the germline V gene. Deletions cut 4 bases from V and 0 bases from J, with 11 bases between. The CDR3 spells CASSSRGPSTDTQYF. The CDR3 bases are TGTGCCAGCAGCTCCAGGGGCCCCAGCACAGATACGCAGTATTTT.

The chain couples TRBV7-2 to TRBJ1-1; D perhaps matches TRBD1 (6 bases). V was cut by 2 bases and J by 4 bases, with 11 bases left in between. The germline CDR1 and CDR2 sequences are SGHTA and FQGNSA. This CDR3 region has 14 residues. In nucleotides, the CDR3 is TGTGCCAGCAGCTTATCCCAGGGGAGCACTGAAGCTTTCTTT. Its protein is CASSLSQGSTEAFF. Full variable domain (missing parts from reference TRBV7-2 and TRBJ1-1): GAGVSQSPSNKVTEKGKDVELRCDPISGHTALYWYRQSLGQGLEFLIYFQGNSAPDKSGLPSDRFSAERTGGSVSTLTIQRTQQEDSAVYLCASSLSQGSTEAFFGQGTRLTVV.

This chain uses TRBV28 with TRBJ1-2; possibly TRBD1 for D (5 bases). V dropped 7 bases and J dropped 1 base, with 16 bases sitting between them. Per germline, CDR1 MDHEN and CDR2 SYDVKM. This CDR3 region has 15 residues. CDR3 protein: CASKPGGTLNYGYTF. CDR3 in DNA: TGTGCCAGCAAACCCGGGGGGACTCTTAACTATGGCTACACCTTC.

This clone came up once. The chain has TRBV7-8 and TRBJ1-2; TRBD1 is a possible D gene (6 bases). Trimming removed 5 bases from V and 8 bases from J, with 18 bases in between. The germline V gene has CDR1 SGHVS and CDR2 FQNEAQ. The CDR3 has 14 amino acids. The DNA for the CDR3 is TGTGCCAGCAGCCCCAACCCCGGACAGCTCGGCTACACCTTC. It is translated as CASSPNPGQLGYTF.

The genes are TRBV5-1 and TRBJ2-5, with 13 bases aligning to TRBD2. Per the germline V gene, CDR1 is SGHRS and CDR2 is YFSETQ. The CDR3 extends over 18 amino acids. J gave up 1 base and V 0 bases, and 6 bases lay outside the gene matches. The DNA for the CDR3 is TGCGCCAGCAGCTTGGCCACGGGACTAGCGGGATTCCAAGAGACCCAGTACTTC. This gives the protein CASSLATGLAGFQETQYF.

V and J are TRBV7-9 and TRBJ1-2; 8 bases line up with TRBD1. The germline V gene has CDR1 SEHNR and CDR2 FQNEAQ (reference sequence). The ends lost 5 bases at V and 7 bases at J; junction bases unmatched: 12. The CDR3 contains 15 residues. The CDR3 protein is CASSPPDRVNAGYTF. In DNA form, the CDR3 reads TGTGCCAGCAGCCCACCGGACAGGGTAAACGCTGGCTACACCTTC.